This entry lists 21 T cell receptor beta chains sequenced from one sample in a study of shared clonotypes between healthy human individuals. Clones were sequenced by immunoSEQ multiplex PCR, and TCRdb holds only the in-frame ones, with some missing. The sample holds roughly 120,000 clones, around two thirds seen once. The sequenced sample consisted of memory CD8+ T cells sorted from blood. Subset indicated: CD45RO+ cells pooled with CCR7-negative TemRA cells. The receptors were sampled from a woman aged 30 to 39 in good health.

The chain carries TRBV10-2 and TRBJ2-7, with D perhaps matching TRBD1 (5 bases). V was cut by 6 bases and J by 7 bases, with 13 bases left in between. The CDR3 contains 12 residues. The germline V gene has CDR1 WSHSY and CDR2 SAAADI. This CDR3 is CASSGQGWEQYF. DNA for the CDR3: TGCGCCAGCAGCGGTCAGGGCTGGGAGCAGTACTTC.

The chain has TRBV29-1 and TRBJ1-4; TRBD1 aligns across 8 bases. V lost 3 bases to trimming and J lost 5 bases; unmatched junction nucleotides: 2. This CDR3 comprises 13 residues. Germline V gene lookup returns CDR1 SQVTM and CDR2 ANQGSEA. The CDR3 protein is CSVETGENEKLFF. CDR3 sequence (DNA): TGCAGCGTTGAGACAGGGGAAAATGAAAAACTGTTTTTT.

This clone was recorded a few times. V is TRBV10-3 and J is TRBJ1-2; D might be TRBD1 (5 bases). V was clipped by 3 bases and J by 5 bases, with 13 bases between them. The CDR3 runs to 14 residues. Germline CDR1 ENHRY, CDR2 SYGVKD. The CDR3 region is CAISDSQGRYGYTF. The CDR3 DNA is TGTGCCATCAGTGATAGTCAGGGAAGATATGGCTACACCTTC.

This clone was seen only once. V is TRBV11-3 and J is TRBJ1-1; TRBD1 is a possible D gene (5 bases). The CDR3 contains 11 residues. The V gene's germline CDR1 is SGHNT and CDR2 YENEEA. V lost 3 bases, J lost 11 bases, and 10 bases lay in between. CDR3 sequence reads: CASSFVGDAFF. The CDR3 DNA sequence: TGTGCCAGCAGCTTTGTAGGGGATGCTTTCTTT.

CDR3 coding DNA: TGTGCCAGCAGCTTACTGCAGTCCTACGAGCAGTACTTC. It encodes CASSLLQSYEQYF. The V and J genes are TRBV11-2 and TRBJ2-7; D remains ambiguous. Germline lookup yields CDR1 SGHAT and CDR2 FQNNGV. Trimming took 2 bases from V and 1 from J, leaving 6 bases between them. This CDR3 is built from 13 residues.

About this clone: At one of its ends the junction is not consistent with the germline gene, which may arise from a read error. V usage is TRBV4-1 and J usage is TRBJ1-5; a possible D gene is TRBD1 (5 bases). Germline V gene sequence: CDR1 MGHRA, CDR2 YSYEKL. The CDR3 has 15 amino acids. The CDR3 DNA reads as TGCGCCAGCAGTCAAGATCGGGGGTTAGGACAGCCCCAGCATTTT. Residues: CASSQDRGLGQPQHF.

The chain recombines TRBV19 with TRBJ1-1, with 8 bases aligning to TRBD1. Losses at the gene ends were 5 bases for V and 1 base for J; bases not matched to a gene: 3. The CDR3 totals 14 residues. The germline gives CDR1 LNHDA, CDR2 SQIVND (reference sequence). CDR3 loop: CASSFGTGNTEAFF. The CDR3 coding sequence is TGTGCCAGTAGTTTTGGGACAGGGAACACTGAAGCTTTCTTT.

The V and J genes are TRBV6-5 and TRBJ2-3; D may be TRBD2 (7 bases). The CDR3 extends over 15 amino acids. Trimming left V 5 bases short and J 5 bases short, with 17 bases between. Per germline, CDR1 MNHEY and CDR2 SVGAGI. The CDR3 nucleotides are TGTGCCAGCAGTAGTAGGAGGGGGGGCCAAGATACGCAGTATTTT. Its translation: CASSSRRGGQDTQYF.

The V call is TRBV19, the J call TRBJ2-7; no clear D. Germline V gives CDR1 LNHDA, CDR2 SQIVND (reference sequence). Trimming left V 1 base short and J 4 bases short, with 14 bases between. The CDR3 totals 15 residues. The CDR3 spells CASSIGSENPYEQYF. The CDR3 DNA follows: TGTGCCAGTAGTATAGGATCGGAGAATCCGTACGAGCAGTACTTC.

The sample holds a few counts of this clone. V and J are TRBV7-9 and TRBJ2-7; D perhaps matches TRBD2 (5 bases). This CDR3 spans 12 amino acids. V lost 7 bases and J lost 7, with 14 bases in between. Germline-derived CDR1 and CDR2 are SEHNR and FQNEAQ (reference sequence). The CDR3 nucleotides are TGTGCCAGCAACGGCGGGCTGAGGGAGCAGTACTTC. This sequence encodes CASNGGLREQYF. Based on the CDR3 plus reference TRBV7-9 and TRBJ2-7, the full variable domain is DTGVSQNPRHKITKRGQNVTFRCDPISEHNRLYWYRQTLGQGPEFLTYFQNEAQLEKSRLLSDRFSAERPKGSFSTLEIQRTEQGDSAMYLCASNGGLREQYFGPGTRLTVT.

In this sample, this clone turned up a few times. V usage is TRBV15 and J usage is TRBJ2-3; D might be TRBD1 or TRBD2, each matching 5 bases. From germline, CDR1 is LNHNV and CDR2 YYDKDF (reference sequence). The CDR3 contains 14 residues. Between the trimmed V and J ends, which lost 1 base and 3 bases, there was a span of 8 bases. The CDR3 DNA follows: TGTGCCACCAGCAGAGGAGGGGAGACAGATACGCAGTATTTT. Translation: CATSRGGETDTQYF.

This chain joins TRBV6-5 and TRBJ2-5; D assignment may be TRBD1 or TRBD2 (5 bases each). Germline V lookup: CDR1 MNHEY, CDR2 SVGAGI. The CDR3 spans 14 residues. Trimming cost V 10 bases and J 2 bases, with 17 bases left between them. The CDR3 bases are TGTGCCACCCGACGAGGGACGGGACAAGAGACCCAGTACTTC. Translation: CATRRGTGQETQYF.

CDR3 loop: CASPPPDGQGEGEQYF. CDR3 nucleotide sequence: TGTGCCAGCCCCCCCCCGGACGGTCAGGGAGAGGGCGAGCAGTACTTC. The chain carries TRBV28 and TRBJ2-7; either TRBD1 or TRBD2 may fit D (5 bases each). The CDR3 is 16 amino acids. V was trimmed by 8 bases and J by 6 bases, leaving 26 bases between them. Germline V gene sequence: CDR1 MDHEN, CDR2 SYDVKM.

This sequence joins TRBV5-6 and TRBJ1-1, with TRBD1 matching over 7 bases. The V gene's germline CDR1 is SGHDT and CDR2 YYEEEE. This CDR3 region has 13 residues. After removal of 4 bases from V and 8 bases from J, the junction contained 8 bases not matched to a gene. CDR3 in amino acids: CASSLLDRAEAFF. CDR3 coding DNA: TGTGCCAGCAGCCTATTAGACAGGGCAGAAGCTTTCTTT.

CDR3 DNA: TGTGCCAGCAGCCGGACAGGGCCCTCCTCCTACAATGAGCAGTTCTTC. This codes for CASSRTGPSSYNEQFF. The gene calls are TRBV7-9 and TRBJ2-1, with 8 bases matching TRBD1. This CDR3 has 16 residues. Germline-derived CDR1 and CDR2 are SEHNR and FQNEAQ (reference sequence). V was pared by 5 bases and J by 0 bases, with 6 bases of the junction left unmatched.

The chain combines TRBV6-1 with TRBJ2-6, with no clear D. V was pared by 7 bases and J by 1 base, with 11 bases between. Germline CDR1 reads MNHNS; CDR2 reads SASEGT. This CDR3 has 15 residues. The CDR3 loop reads CASTVLPSGANVLTF. The CDR3 bases are TGTGCCAGCACTGTTCTTCCGTCTGGGGCCAACGTCCTGACTTTC.

This chain connects TRBV6-4 to TRBJ2-3, with D perhaps matching TRBD1 or TRBD2 (5 bases each). Germline V gene data show CDR1 as MRHNA and CDR2 as SNTAGT. Between the trimmed V and J ends, which lost 4 bases and 3 bases, there was a span of 14 bases. This CDR3 comprises 15 residues. CDR3 bases: TGTGCCAGCAGTGTATCTAGCCAGGGAACAGATACGCAGTATTTT. This encodes CASSVSSQGTDTQYF.

CDR3 amino acids: CASSALLAVLYNEQFF. The CDR3 bases are TGTGCCAGCAGTGCCTTGTTAGCGGTGCTGTACAATGAGCAGTTCTTC. This chain joins TRBV28 and TRBJ2-1; the D gene is possibly TRBD2 (6 bases). The CDR3 has 16 amino acids. Trimming stripped 5 bases from V and 4 bases from J, with 18 bases between. Germline loops: CDR1 MDHEN, CDR2 SYDVKM. The variable domain in full, completed from reference TRBV28 and TRBJ2-1, reads DVKVTQSSRYLVKRTGEKVFLECVQDMDHENMFWYRQDPGLGLRLIYFSYDVKMKEKGDIPEGYSVSREKKERFSLILESASTNQTSMYLCASSALLAVLYNEQFFGPGTRLTVL.

This clone turned up a few times. The chain is built from TRBV6-1 and TRBJ2-1; D ambiguous. V shed 1 base and J shed 5 bases, with 6 bases lying between them. CDR3 length equals 13 residues. In germline, CDR1 is MNHNS, CDR2 SASEGT. This chain's CDR3 is CASSEELHNEQFF. CDR3 nucleotide sequence: TGTGCCAGCAGTGAAGAACTCCACAATGAGCAGTTCTTC.

This rearrangement joins TRBV28 to TRBJ1-5, with 8 nucleotides matching TRBD1. The V gene's germline CDR1 is MDHEN and CDR2 SYDVKM. This CDR3 comprises 21 residues. V dropped 4 bases and J dropped 0; count of bases not matched to a gene: 20. The CDR3 bases are TGTGCCAGCAGTTACTTAATCCTCAAGCAGGGGGCTAGGTTTAGCAATCAGCCCCAGCATTTT. It encodes CASSYLILKQGARFSNQPQHF.

This clone was picked up a small number of times. The V call is TRBV9, the J call TRBJ2-1, with 7 bases fitting TRBD2. This CDR3 comprises 14 residues. The V and J ends lost 1 base and 8 bases, in that order; junction bases with no gene match: 6. From germline, CDR1 is SGDLS and CDR2 YYNGEE. CDR3 nucleotide sequence: TGTGCCAGCAGCGTAAGCGGGAAGCTTGATGAGCAGTTCTTC. Protein: CASSVSGKLDEQFF. The full variable domain, rest sourced from reference TRBV9 and TRBJ2-1, is DSGVTQTPKHLITATGQRVTLRCSPRSGDLSVYWYQQSLDQGLQFLIQYYNGEERAKGNILERFSAQQFPDLHSELNLSSLELGDSALYFCASSVSGKLDEQFFGPGTRLTVL.